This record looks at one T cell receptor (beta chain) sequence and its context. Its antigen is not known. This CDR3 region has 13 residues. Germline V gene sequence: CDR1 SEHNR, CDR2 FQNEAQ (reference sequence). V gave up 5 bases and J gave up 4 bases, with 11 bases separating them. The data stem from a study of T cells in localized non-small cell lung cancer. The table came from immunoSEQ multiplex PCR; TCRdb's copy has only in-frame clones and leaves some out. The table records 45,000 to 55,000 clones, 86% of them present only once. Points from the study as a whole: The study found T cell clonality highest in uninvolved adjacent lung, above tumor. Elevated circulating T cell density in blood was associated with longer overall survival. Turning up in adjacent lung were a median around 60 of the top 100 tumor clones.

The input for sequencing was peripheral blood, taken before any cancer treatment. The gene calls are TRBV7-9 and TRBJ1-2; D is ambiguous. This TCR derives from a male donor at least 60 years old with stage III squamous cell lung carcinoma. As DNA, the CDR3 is TGTGCCAGCAGCAAAACAAGGGTCTATGGCTACACCTTC. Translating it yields CASSKTRVYGYTF.